This T cell receptor (beta chain) was captured in a study of T cell changes during pregnancy in multiple sclerosis. The germline V gene has CDR1 KGHSH and CDR2 LQKENI. J lost 7 bases, V lost 1 base, and 5 bases had no gene match. The CDR3 extends over 15 amino acids. This table comes from immunoSEQ multiplex PCR, and its TCRdb copy is limited to in-frame clones, with some not included. Seen here are some 60,000 clones, around 93% observed once, and the top ten hold approximately 0.35%. The gene calls are TRBV18 and TRBJ2-1; 9 bases fit TRBD2. The sequenced sample was CD4+ T cells from peripheral blood mononuclear cells, obtained before pregnancy. The receptor's source is a female donor with multiple sclerosis, enrolled in a pregnancy study. In nucleotides, the CDR3 is TGTGCCAGCTCACCACTAGCGGGGGAAGCAAATGAGCAGTTCTTC. It translates to CASSPLAGEANEQFF.